The 24 T cell receptor beta chains listed next were all sequenced from one sample in a study of PD-1 blockade in classical Hodgkin lymphoma. Sequencing was performed with immunoSEQ multiplex PCR; in TCRdb, only in-frame clones are kept and a portion is missing. The sample holds tens of thousands of clones, almost 90% seen once. Time point specified: cycle 4 day 1 (C4D1), after less than 7 weeks of nivolumab. Each patient's relapse followed autologous stem cell transplantation, and brentuximab vedotin exposure varied. The sequences come from peripheral blood mononuclear cells (PBMCs), collected before the fourth cycle of nivolumab. These receptors came from a human donor with classical Hodgkin lymphoma.

This chain uses TRBV7-8 with TRBJ2-2, with D hard to call. The V gene's germline CDR1 is SGHVS and CDR2 FQNEAQ. Trimming took 1 base from V and 6 from J, leaving 12 bases between them. The CDR3 consists of 15 residues. The CDR3: CASSLEGLLSGELFF. The CDR3 DNA reads as TGTGCCAGCAGCTTAGAAGGCCTACTATCCGGGGAGCTGTTTTTT.

The chain employs TRBV9 and TRBJ2-1, with 7 nucleotides matching TRBD2. The length of the CDR3 is 12 residues. Germline V lookup: CDR1 SGDLS, CDR2 YYNGEE. V shed 3 bases and J 13 bases; nucleotides not matched to a gene: 7. The CDR3 loop reads CASSGPKRGQFF. The DNA for the CDR3 is TGTGCCAGCAGCGGACCTAAGCGGGGCCAGTTCTTC.

The V gene is TRBV19, the J gene TRBJ1-3; D is ambiguous. V was cut by 8 bases and J by 0 bases, with 5 bases left in between. The CDR3 extends over 12 amino acids. From germline, CDR1 is LNHDA and CDR2 SQIVND (reference sequence). This chain's CDR3 is CASGVSGNTIYF. The CDR3 DNA follows: TGTGCCAGTGGGGTCTCTGGAAACACCATATATTTT.

The chain employs TRBV27 and TRBJ2-7; either TRBD1 or TRBD2 may fit D (5 bases each). Trimming left V 4 bases short and J 5 bases short, with 12 bases between. The CDR3 covers 13 residues. The germline V gene encodes CDR1 MNHEY and CDR2 SMNVEV (reference sequence). CDR3 in amino acids: CASSSGTFDEQYF. CDR3 coding DNA: TGTGCCAGCAGTTCCGGGACCTTCGACGAGCAGTACTTC.

The V gene is TRBV27, the J gene TRBJ2-4, with D unresolved. Germline V gene data show CDR1 as MNHEY and CDR2 as SMNVEV (reference sequence). Deletions cut 5 bases from V and 0 bases from J, with 8 bases between. CDR3 length: 14 amino acids. CDR3 in amino acids: CASSPSLAKNIQYF. The CDR3 DNA follows: TGTGCCAGCAGTCCATCCCTAGCCAAAAACATTCAGTACTTC.

The rearrangement uses TRBV7-9 and TRBJ2-1; no reliable D call. Germline V lookup: CDR1 SEHNR, CDR2 FQNEAQ (reference sequence). The CDR3 consists of 13 residues. Trimming stripped 2 bases from V and 8 bases from J, with 10 bases between. The CDR3 reads CASSLWGGDEQFF. The CDR3 DNA reads as TGTGCCAGCAGCTTATGGGGTGGAGATGAGCAGTTCTTC.

V usage is TRBV10-3 and J usage is TRBJ2-2; 13 bases are shared with TRBD2. Germline V gene lookup returns CDR1 ENHRY and CDR2 SYGVKD. V gave up 10 bases and J gave up 4 bases; unmatched junction bases: 15. The CDR3 has 18 residues. CDR3 loop: CATNPGLAGDLGTGELFF. The CDR3 DNA follows: TGTGCCACCAATCCTGGACTAGCGGGAGACCTAGGCACCGGGGAGCTGTTTTTT.

V gene TRBV5-1 combines with J gene TRBJ2-6; 7 bases match TRBD1. The CDR3 contains 18 residues. The V and J ends lost 0 bases and 0 bases, in that order; junction bases with no gene match: 6. The germline CDR1 and CDR2 sequences are SGHRS and YFSETQ. The CDR3 spells CASSLVGQVSSGANVLTF. The CDR3 DNA is TGCGCCAGCAGCTTGGTAGGACAGGTGAGCTCTGGGGCCAACGTCCTGACTTTC.

V and J are TRBV28 and TRBJ2-3; 14 bases are shared with TRBD2. V lost 3 bases, J lost 6 bases, and 8 bases stayed unmatched. CDR1 is MDHEN and CDR2 is SYDVKM in the germline V gene. The CDR3 length is 17 residues. CDR3 sequence: CASSFLTSGRVWDTQYF. The CDR3 nucleotides are TGTGCCAGCAGTTTCCTGACTAGCGGGAGGGTCTGGGATACGCAGTATTTT.

This clone has a single count. The CDR3 sequence: CASSQDAGGYNEQFF. The CDR3 DNA reads as TGCGCCAGCAGCCAGGACGCGGGAGGGTACAATGAGCAGTTCTTC. The V call is TRBV5-1, the J call TRBJ2-1; TRBD2 matches at 9 bases. J lost 4 bases, V lost 4 bases, and 6 bases had no gene match. The CDR3 loop spans 15 amino acids. In germline, CDR1 is SGHRS, CDR2 YFSETQ.

This clone has only one observation. V gene TRBV27 combines with J gene TRBJ1-4, with TRBD1 as a possible D gene (6 bases). The CDR3 has 13 amino acids. V lost 5 bases, J lost 8 bases, and 12 bases lay in between. CDR1 MNHEY and CDR2 SMNVEV come from the germline V gene (reference sequence). CDR3 in amino acids: CASSDRPGEKLFF. CDR3 sequence (DNA): TGTGCCAGCAGTGACAGGCCGGGGGAAAAACTGTTTTTT.

V and J are TRBV27 and TRBJ1-2; weak D call: TRBD1 (6 bases). Germline lookup yields CDR1 MNHEY and CDR2 SMNVEV (reference sequence). CDR3 length: 13 amino acids. Trimming stripped 5 bases from V and 8 bases from J, with 15 bases between. CDR3 sequence (DNA): TGTGCCAGCAGTCTAGGAAGTGGGGGCGGCTACACCTTC. This sequence encodes CASSLGSGGGYTF.

The CDR3 loop reads CASSDGTGAFGNIQYF. For the CDR3, the DNA is TGTGCCAGCAGCGATGGGACAGGGGCGTTCGGAAACATTCAGTACTTC. This chain uses TRBV9 with TRBJ2-4; the match to TRBD1 covers 10 bases. V lost 3 bases and J lost 6; bases outside the gene matches: 9. The CDR3 is made up of 16 amino acids. Germline CDR1 and CDR2: SGDLS and YYNGEE.

The J gene is TRBJ2-3, the V gene TRBV10-3; 8 nucleotides align to TRBD2. Per germline, CDR1 ENHRY and CDR2 SYGVKD. The trim removed 6 bases at V and 4 bases at J, leaving 12 bases unmatched. The CDR3 covers 16 residues. CDR3 region: CAIRRTSPTTADTQYF. CDR3 nucleotides: TGTGCCATCAGACGGACTAGCCCGACGACTGCAGATACGCAGTATTTT.

The J gene is TRBJ1-1, the V gene TRBV11-2, with D hard to call. There are 15 residues in the CDR3. The V end lost 2 bases, the J end lost 7 bases, and 17 bases lay between the germline ends. Per germline, CDR1 SGHAT and CDR2 FQNNGV. CDR3 protein: CASSLYRVAVGEAFF. CDR3 DNA sequence: TGTGCCAGCAGCTTATATAGGGTAGCGGTCGGTGAAGCTTTCTTT. The whole variable domain, remainder taken from reference TRBV11-2 and TRBJ1-1, is EAGVAQSPRYKIIEKRQSVAFWCNPISGHATLYWYQQILGQGPKLLIQFQNNGVVDDSQLPKDRFSAERLKGVDSTLKIQPAKLEDSAVYLCASSLYRVAVGEAFFGQGTRLTVV.

In this sample, this clone turned up a few times. The chain uses TRBV30 and TRBJ1-1; D might be TRBD1 (6 bases). V lost 4 bases, J lost 7 bases, and 13 bases lay in between. Germline V gene lookup returns CDR1 GTSNPN and CDR2 SVGIG (reference sequence). The CDR3 runs to 12 residues. The CDR3 here is CAWTDRSNEAFF. The CDR3 DNA reads TGTGCCTGGACCGACAGGTCCAATGAAGCTTTCTTT. The whole variable domain, remainder taken from reference TRBV30 and TRBJ1-1, is SQTIHQWPATLVQPVGSPLSLECTVEGTSNPNLYWYRQAAGRGLQLLFYSVGIGQISSEVPQNLSASRPQDRQFILSSKKLLLSDSGFYLCAWTDRSNEAFFGQGTRLTVV.

V gene TRBV15 combines with J gene TRBJ1-1; TRBD1 aligns across 8 bases. The CDR3 contains 12 residues. Germline lookup yields CDR1 LNHNV and CDR2 YYDKDF (reference sequence). V shed 6 bases, J shed 5 bases, and the junction held 2 bases outside the gene matches. The CDR3 sequence is CATRDRETEAFF. In nucleotides, the CDR3 is TGTGCCACCAGGGACAGGGAGACTGAAGCTTTCTTT.

The chain is built from TRBV7-9 and TRBJ2-1; D might be TRBD2 (5 bases). Germline CDR1 is SEHNR and CDR2 is FQNEAQ (reference sequence). V was cut by 4 bases and J by 8 bases, with 6 bases left in between. The CDR3 length is 11 residues. This CDR3 is CASSSGDEQFF. CDR3 DNA sequence: TGTGCCAGCAGCTCCGGGGATGAGCAGTTCTTC.

This clone was seen just once. The CDR3 sequence: CASSYEGLKQFF. The CDR3 coding sequence is TGTGCCAGCAGCTACGAGGGACTAAAGCAGTTCTTC. The genes are TRBV6-5 and TRBJ2-1; TRBD2 aligns across 7 bases. V gave up 6 bases and J gave up 11 bases; unmatched junction bases: 7. This CDR3 comprises 12 residues. CDR1 MNHEY and CDR2 SVGAGI come from the germline V gene.

The CDR3 here is CASSSRTLREAGPVNEQFF. The CDR3 nucleotides read TGTGCCAGCAGCTCTAGAACCCTTAGGGAAGCGGGACCGGTGAATGAGCAGTTCTTC. The chain employs TRBV11-3 and TRBJ2-1; 7 bases line up with TRBD2. This CDR3 spans 19 amino acids. V lost 4 bases and J lost 7; bases outside the gene matches: 22. Germline assignment: CDR1 SGHNT and CDR2 YENEEA.

The chain employs TRBV29-1 and TRBJ1-3; 9 nucleotides line up with TRBD1. Germline CDR1 SQVTM, CDR2 ANQGSEA. The CDR3 length is 17 residues. Unmatched junction bases numbered 10, after V lost 4 bases and J lost 0 bases. Written as DNA, the CDR3 is TGCAGCGTTGCGGGGACAGGGCATAGTTACTCTGGAAACACCATATATTTT. This sequence encodes CSVAGTGHSYSGNTIYF.

This clone has only one observation. The rearrangement links TRBV5-4 to TRBJ2-5; 8 bases map to TRBD1. Trimming cost V 0 bases and J 5 bases; bases outside gene matches: 6. CDR3 size: 15 residues. Germline CDR1 SGHNT, CDR2 YYREEE (reference sequence). The CDR3 region has the DNA TGTGCCAGCAGCTTGGGACAGGGGATAAGTGAGACCCAGTACTTC. It translates to CASSLGQGISETQYF. The variable domain in full, completed from reference TRBV5-4 and TRBJ2-5, reads ETGVTQSPTHLIKTRGQQVTLRCSSQSGHNTVSWYQQALGQGPQFIFQYYREEENGRGNFPPRFSGLQFPNYSSELNVNALELDDSALYLCASSLGQGISETQYFGPGTRLLVL.

The V and J genes are TRBV30 and TRBJ2-3, with 8 bases identical to TRBD2. Germline CDR1 reads GTSNPN; CDR2 reads SVGIG (reference sequence). V lost 8 bases to trimming and J lost 2 bases; unmatched junction nucleotides: 15. The CDR3 extends over 16 amino acids. The CDR3 region is CAVKVLAGGPTDTQYF. The CDR3 bases are TGTGCCGTGAAGGTCCTAGCGGGCGGCCCCACAGATACGCAGTATTTT.

V gene TRBV6-5 combines with J gene TRBJ2-3; D is possibly TRBD2 (7 bases). Germline V gene data show CDR1 as MNHEY and CDR2 as SVGAGI. V was trimmed by 2 bases and J by 1 base, leaving 13 bases between them. The CDR3 has 16 residues. The CDR3 DNA reads as TGTGCCAGCAGTTACGGCTTGCGGGGGCGCACAGATACGCAGTATTTT. Its protein is CASSYGLRGRTDTQYF.